Listed below are T cell receptor beta chains from one sample, sequenced in a study of shared clonotypes between healthy human individuals. Method: immunoSEQ multiplex PCR; TCRdb's copy keeps in-frame clones and lacks some. The sample contains around 1.6 million clones, approximately 98% of which appear only once. Specimen: naive CD4+ T cells sorted from blood. These receptors all stem from a man under 40 in good health. The CDR3 runs from the conserved cysteine through the conserved F or W. A D gene is named only where the DNA matches it firmly. Where a row states a size, it is once, few, many or the class of an expanded clone; other rows omit it.

j_call d_call v_call clone_size cdr3_length cdr3_nt cdr3_aa
TRBJ1-2 . TRBV30 few 11 TGTGCCTGGGACAGGACCTATGGCTACACCTTC CAWDRTYGYTF
TRBJ2-2 . TRBV6-5 . 12 TGTGCCAGCAGTTTAGGGAAAGGGGAGCTGTTTTTT CASSLGKGELFF
TRBJ1-2 . TRBV5-2 . 16 TGTGCCAGCAAGTGCAGCGGAGAGCGAAAGACCTATGGCTACACCTTC CASKCSGERKTYGYTF
TRBJ1-1 TRBD1 TRBV18 . 16 TGTGCCAGCTCCCCAAATTTCGGGACAGTGAACACTGAAGCTTTCTTT CASSPNFGTVNTEAFF
TRBJ2-1 . TRBV7-9 . 14 TGTGCCAGCATCCAGGGCGACTCCTACAATGAGCAGTTCTTC CASIQGDSYNEQFF
TRBJ1-1 . TRBV10-3 . 15 TGTGCCATCAGGGAGGGGGGACTCGCGGACACTGAAGCTTTCTTT CAIREGGLADTEAFF
TRBJ1-5 . TRBV28 . 12 TGTGCCAGCAGCTCCTTAGATCAGCCCCAGCATTTT CASSSLDQPQHF
TRBJ2-3 . TRBV18 . 17 TGTGCCAGCTCACCGCCCCATTTGGGTGGGGGCACAGATACGCAGTATTTT CASSPPHLGGGTDTQYF
TRBJ1-1 . TRBV5-4 . 15 TGTGCCAGCAGCTCGGCGGGGGGAATGAACACTGAAGCTTTCTTT CASSSAGGMNTEAFF
TRBJ2-7 TRBD1 TRBV13 . 12 TGTGCCAGCAGCCCCCGGACAGGGGAGCAGTACTTC CASSPRTGEQYF
TRBJ2-1 . TRBV9 . 14 TGTGCCAGCAGCATTACAGGGTCCTACAATGAGCAGTTCTTC CASSITGSYNEQFF
TRBJ1-4 . TRBV25-1 . 13 TGTGCCAGCAGTTGGCCAGGGAATGAAAAACTGTTTTTT CASSWPGNEKLFF
TRBJ2-5 TRBD1 TRBV29-1 . 12 TGCAGCGCTGGGACAGGGAGAGAGACCCAGTACTTC CSAGTGRETQYF
TRBJ1-1 . TRBV10-2 . 17 TGCGCCAGCAGCCCAAAAGGGTCGCGGGGGCCGGGCACTGAAGCTTTCTTT CASSPKGSRGPGTEAFF
TRBJ2-7 . TRBV6-5 . 14 TGTGCCAGCAGTTACCGGTTAGGGACCTACGAGCAGTACTTC CASSYRLGTYEQYF
TRBJ2-5 . TRBV7-5 . 16 TGTGCCAGAAGCGAGGGGTCGACAGCGTACCAAGAGACCCAGTACTTC CARSEGSTAYQETQYF
TRBJ2-7 . TRBV5-6 . 15 TGTGCCAGTGACTCCAGGCGGGGAGTGAACTACGAGCAGTACTTC CASDSRRGVNYEQYF
TRBJ1-5 . TRBV2 . 12 TGTGCCAGCAGCTTTGGTAATCAGCCCCAGCATTTT CASSFGNQPQHF
TRBJ2-7 TRBD1 TRBV7-9 . 15 TGTGCCAGCAGTTCTTACAGGGGGCGCGAATACGAGCAGTACTTC CASSSYRGREYEQYF
TRBJ2-7 . TRBV21-1 . 17 TGTGCCAGCAGCAAAGGAAGAGCAGGACAGGGGTCCTACGAGCAGTACTTC CASSKGRAGQGSYEQYF
TRBJ1-1 . TRBV5-1 . 15 TGCGCCAGCAGCTTGGCCGGGCAGGGGTACACTGAAGCTTTCTTT CASSLAGQGYTEAFF
TRBJ2-7 TRBD2 TRBV7-8 . 21 TGTGCCAGCAGGCTCGGGAGAAGCCCTCATCCACTAGCGCCGAGCTCCTACGAGCAGTACTTC CASRLGRSPHPLAPSSYEQYF
TRBJ2-7 TRBD2 TRBV19 . 18 TGTGCCAGTAGTATAGTTGGGGGGACTAGCGGGAGAATCTACGAGCAGTACTTC CASSIVGGTSGRIYEQYF
TRBJ2-7 TRBD1 TRBV18 once 15 TGTGCCAGCTCACTCAAGGGGACAGGGGCCTACGAGCAGTACTTC CASSLKGTGAYEQYF
TRBJ1-5 . TRBV30 . 14 TGTGCCTGGAGTGTAATCCGTGGCAATCAGCCCCAGCATTTT CAWSVIRGNQPQHF
TRBJ2-1 TRBD2 TRBV13 . 20 TGTGCCAGCCAACAGACAGGCTGGGGGACTAGCGGGATTGTGCTTCATGAGCAGTTCTTC CASQQTGWGTSGIVLHEQFF
TRBJ2-7 TRBD1 TRBV6-6 . 13 TGTGCCAGCAGTTCGGGACAGGGCTACGAGCAGTACTTC CASSSGQGYEQYF
TRBJ1-3 . TRBV5-5 . 14 TGTGCCAGCTCGGGAGGGCCCTCTGGAAACACCATATATTTT CASSGGPSGNTIYF
TRBJ1-5 . TRBV18 . 15 TGTGCCAGCTCTCCCGAGTTGGTGAGCAATCAGCCCCAGCATTTT CASSPELVSNQPQHF
TRBJ2-7 . TRBV28 . 13 TGTGCCAGCAGTCCCGTCACCATCTACGAGCAGTACTTC CASSPVTIYEQYF
TRBJ2-5 TRBD2 TRBV19 . 16 TGTGCCAGTAGTATTGAACTAGCGGGAGGTGCAGAGACCCAGTACTTC CASSIELAGGAETQYF
TRBJ2-7 . TRBV5-1 . 13 TGCGCCAGCAGCTTGGCGGGGCGGTCCGAGCAGTACTTC CASSLAGRSEQYF
TRBJ1-5 . TRBV15 . 15 TGTGCCACCAGCAGAGCGATGACTGCTGATCAGCCCCAGCATTTT CATSRAMTADQPQHF
TRBJ2-7 TRBD1 TRBV18 . 14 TGTGCCAGCTCACCAACCACAGGGGGTAACGAGCAGTACTTC CASSPTTGGNEQYF
TRBJ1-5 . TRBV15 once 17 TGTGCCACCAGCAGAGGGCGGGGGTTAGGGAGCAATCAGCCCCAGCATTTT CATSRGRGLGSNQPQHF
TRBJ2-7 . TRBV14 . 15 TGTGCCAGCAGCCAAGACGGGAGATTCGCCTACGAGCAGTACTTC CASSQDGRFAYEQYF
TRBJ1-2 . TRBV30 . 11 TGTGCCTGGACAGATTCCTATGGCTACACCTTC CAWTDSYGYTF
TRBJ2-1 TRBD2 TRBV28 . 15 TGTGCCAGCAGCAGTAGCGGGGTCTCCTACAATGAGCAGTTCTTC CASSSSGVSYNEQFF
TRBJ2-1 . TRBV28 . 16 TGTGCCAGCAGTTTGGTGGGTACCTTTGGAGGGGTTGGGCAGTTCTTC CASSLVGTFGGVGQFF
TRBJ2-7 . TRBV6-6 . 15 TGTGCCAGCAGTTACTCGCTAGGGAGCTCCTACGAGCAGTACTTC CASSYSLGSSYEQYF
TRBJ2-2 TRBD2 TRBV30 . 17 TGTGCCAGTACCGGGACTAGCGGGATCGATAACACCGGGGAGCTGTTTTTT CASTGTSGIDNTGELFF
TRBJ2-3 TRBD2 TRBV6-5 . 16 TGTGCCAGCAGTTACCATGCGGGAGGGATCACAGATACGCAGTATTTT CASSYHAGGITDTQYF
TRBJ2-1 TRBD2 TRBV4-1 . 16 TGCGCCAGCAGCCAACGGACTAGCCTCTCCTACAATGAGCAGTTCTTC CASSQRTSLSYNEQFF
TRBJ2-7 . TRBV23-1 . 16 TGCGCCAGAAATATAAGGGGGGGACAGGTAAATTACGAGCAGTACTTC CARNIRGGQVNYEQYF
TRBJ2-3 . TRBV19 . 13 TGTGCCACAACCCCCGCGCCGGGAGATACGCAGTATTTT CATTPAPGDTQYF